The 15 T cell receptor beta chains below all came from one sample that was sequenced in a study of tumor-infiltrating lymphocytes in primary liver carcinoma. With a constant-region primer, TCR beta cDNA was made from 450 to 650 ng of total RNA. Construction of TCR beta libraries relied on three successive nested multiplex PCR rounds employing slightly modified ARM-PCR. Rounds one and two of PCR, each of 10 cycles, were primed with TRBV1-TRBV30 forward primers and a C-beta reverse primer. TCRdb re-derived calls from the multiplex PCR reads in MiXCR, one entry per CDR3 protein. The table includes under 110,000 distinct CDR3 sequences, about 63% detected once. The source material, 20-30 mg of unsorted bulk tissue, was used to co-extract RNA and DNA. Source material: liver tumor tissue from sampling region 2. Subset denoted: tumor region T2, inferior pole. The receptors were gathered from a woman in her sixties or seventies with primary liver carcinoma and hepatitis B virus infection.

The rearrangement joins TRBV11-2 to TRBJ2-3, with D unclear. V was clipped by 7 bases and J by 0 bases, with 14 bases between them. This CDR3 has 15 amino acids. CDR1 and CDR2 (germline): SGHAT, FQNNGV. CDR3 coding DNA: TGTGCCAGCACGCCGAGAGCGTCTAGCACAGATACGCAGTATTTT. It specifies CASTPRASSTDTQYF.

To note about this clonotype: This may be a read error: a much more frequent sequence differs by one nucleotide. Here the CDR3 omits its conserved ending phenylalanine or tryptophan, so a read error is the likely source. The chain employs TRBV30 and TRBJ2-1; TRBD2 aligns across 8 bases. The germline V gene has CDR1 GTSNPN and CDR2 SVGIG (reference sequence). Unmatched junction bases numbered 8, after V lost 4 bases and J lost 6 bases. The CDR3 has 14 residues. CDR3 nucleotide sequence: TGTGCCTGGACCCTAGGACTAGCCGCCAATGAGCAGTTCTCC. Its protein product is CAWTLGLAANEQFS.

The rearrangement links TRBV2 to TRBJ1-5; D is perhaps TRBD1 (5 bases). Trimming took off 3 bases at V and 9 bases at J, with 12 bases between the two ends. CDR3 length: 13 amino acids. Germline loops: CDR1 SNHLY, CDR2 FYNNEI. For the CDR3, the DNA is TGTGCCAGCAGTGAGGGGGGGGTGATGCCCCAGCATTTT. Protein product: CASSEGGVMPQHF.

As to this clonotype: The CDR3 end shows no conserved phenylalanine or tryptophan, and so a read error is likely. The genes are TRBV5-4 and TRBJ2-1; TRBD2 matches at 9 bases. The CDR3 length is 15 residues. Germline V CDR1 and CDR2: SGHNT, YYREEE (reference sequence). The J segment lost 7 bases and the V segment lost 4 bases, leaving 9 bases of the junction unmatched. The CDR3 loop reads CASSPRGGRANEQFS. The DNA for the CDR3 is TGTGCCAGCAGCCCGCGTGGCGGGAGGGCAAATGAGCAGTTCTCC.

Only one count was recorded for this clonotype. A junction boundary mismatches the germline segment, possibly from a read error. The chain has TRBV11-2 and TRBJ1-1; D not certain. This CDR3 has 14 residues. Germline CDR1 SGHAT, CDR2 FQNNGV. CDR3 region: CASSSLGVNTEVFF. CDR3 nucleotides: TGCGCCAGCAGCTCACTTGGGGTGAACACTGAAGTTTTCTTT.

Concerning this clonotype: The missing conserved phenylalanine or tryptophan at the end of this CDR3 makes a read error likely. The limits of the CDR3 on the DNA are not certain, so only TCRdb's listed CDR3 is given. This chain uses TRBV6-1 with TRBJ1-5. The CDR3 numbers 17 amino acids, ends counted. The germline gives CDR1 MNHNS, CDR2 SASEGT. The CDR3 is CASSQGVGPASNQPQHS.

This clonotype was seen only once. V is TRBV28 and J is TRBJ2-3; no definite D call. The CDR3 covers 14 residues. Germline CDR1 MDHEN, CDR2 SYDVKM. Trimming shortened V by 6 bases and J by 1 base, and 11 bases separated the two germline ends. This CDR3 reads CASRDMAGTDTQYF. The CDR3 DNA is TGTGCCAGCAGGGATATGGCTGGCACAGATACGCAGTATTTT.

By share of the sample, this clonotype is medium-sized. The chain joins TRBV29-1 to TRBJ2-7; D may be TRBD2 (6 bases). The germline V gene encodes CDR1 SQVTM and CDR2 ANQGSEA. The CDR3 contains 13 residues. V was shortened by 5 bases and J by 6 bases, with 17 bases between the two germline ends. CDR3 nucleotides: TGCAGCGTTACGCGACACTCAGCGGGCGAGCAGTACTTC. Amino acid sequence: CSVTRHSAGEQYF.

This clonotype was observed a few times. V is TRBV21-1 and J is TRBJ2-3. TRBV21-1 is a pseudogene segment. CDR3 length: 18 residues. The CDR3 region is CASSTSSGMQTSTDTQYF. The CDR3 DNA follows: TGTGCCAGCAGCACCTCTTCCGGCATGCAAACTAGCACAGATACGCAGTATTTT.

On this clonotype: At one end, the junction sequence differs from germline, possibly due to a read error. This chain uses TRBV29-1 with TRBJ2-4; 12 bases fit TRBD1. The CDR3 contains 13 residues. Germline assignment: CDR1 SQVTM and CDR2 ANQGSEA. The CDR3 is CRAITGTGGVHYF. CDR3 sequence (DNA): TGCAGGGCGATCACTGGGACAGGGGGCGTTCACTACTTC.

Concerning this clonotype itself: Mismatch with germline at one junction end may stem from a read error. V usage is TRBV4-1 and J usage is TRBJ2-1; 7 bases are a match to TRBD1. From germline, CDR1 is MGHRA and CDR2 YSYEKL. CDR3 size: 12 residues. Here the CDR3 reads CASSRTGDDQFF. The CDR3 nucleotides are TGCGCCAGTAGCCGTACAGGGGATGATCAGTTCTTC.

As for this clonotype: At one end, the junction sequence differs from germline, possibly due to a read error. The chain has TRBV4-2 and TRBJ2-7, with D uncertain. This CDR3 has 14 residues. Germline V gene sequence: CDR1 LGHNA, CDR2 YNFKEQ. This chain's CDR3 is CASSEDDESYEQYF. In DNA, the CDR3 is TGTGCCAGCAGCGAAGATGACGAGTCCTACGAGCAGTACTTC.

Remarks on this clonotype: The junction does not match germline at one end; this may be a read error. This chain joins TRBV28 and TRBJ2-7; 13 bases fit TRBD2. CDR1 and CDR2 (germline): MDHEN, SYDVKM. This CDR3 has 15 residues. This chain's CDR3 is CASKTMGLAGYGQYF. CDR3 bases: TGTGCCAGTAAAACCATGGGACTAGCGGGGTACGGGCAGTACTTC.

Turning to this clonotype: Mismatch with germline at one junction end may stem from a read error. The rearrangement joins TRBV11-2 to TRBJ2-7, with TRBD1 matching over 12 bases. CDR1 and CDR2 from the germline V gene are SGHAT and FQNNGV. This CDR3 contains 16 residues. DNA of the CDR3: TGTGTCAGCAGCTCTGGGACAGGGGGCGGATTCGAAGAGCAGTACTTC. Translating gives CVSSSGTGGGFEEQYF.

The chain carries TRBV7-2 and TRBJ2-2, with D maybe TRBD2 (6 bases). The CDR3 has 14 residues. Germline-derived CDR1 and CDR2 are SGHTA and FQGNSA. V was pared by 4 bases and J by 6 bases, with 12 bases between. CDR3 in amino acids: CTSSSTSLSGELFF. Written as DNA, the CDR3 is TGTACCAGCAGCTCGACTAGTTTGTCCGGGGAGCTGTTTTTT.